This TCR beta chain was sequenced for a study of blood T cell repertoires in COVID-19. Overall study: The United States, Italy and Spain were the sources of the acute and convalescent COVID-19 samples. T cells, B-cell-depleted T cells, or PBMCs provided the cDNA or gDNA that served as material.

CDR3 length equals 11 residues. V lost 4 bases and J 4 bases, leaving 3 bases between the germline ends. Germline-derived CDR1 and CDR2 are SNHLY and FYNNEI. Original processing methods: Amplification from reference gene primers served as the basis for estimated nucleated cell counts. Measured with immunoSEQ multiplex PCR; TCRdb has only the in-frame clones, and not every one. V and J calls plus clone size are reproduced from that table; the DNA served to infer D and trimming. The data contain some 30,000 clones, almost 85% of them singletons. The chain couples TRBV2 to TRBJ2-3; D unresolved. This TCR derives from an elderly man with active COVID-19. Sequenced: peripheral blood. For the CDR3, the DNA is TGTGCCAGCAGTGCGTCAGATACGCAGTATTTT. Translating it yields CASSASDTQYF.